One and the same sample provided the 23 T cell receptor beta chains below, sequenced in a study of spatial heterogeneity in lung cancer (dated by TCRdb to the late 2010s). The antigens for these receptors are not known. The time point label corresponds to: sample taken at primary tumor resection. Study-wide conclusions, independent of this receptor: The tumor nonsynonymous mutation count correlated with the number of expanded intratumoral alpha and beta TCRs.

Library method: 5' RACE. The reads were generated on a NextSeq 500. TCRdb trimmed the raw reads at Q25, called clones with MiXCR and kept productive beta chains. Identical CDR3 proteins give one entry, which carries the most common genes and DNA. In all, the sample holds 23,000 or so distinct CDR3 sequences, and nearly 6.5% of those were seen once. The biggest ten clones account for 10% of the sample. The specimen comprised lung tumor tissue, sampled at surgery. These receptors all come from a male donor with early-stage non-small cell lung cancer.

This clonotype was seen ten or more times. CDR3 protein: CASSPRGSGIKETQYF. CDR3 in DNA: TGTGCCAGCAGCCCGAGGGGTAGCGGGATTAAAGAGACCCAGTACTTC. The rearrangement uses TRBV7-3 and TRBJ2-5, with 8 bases aligning to TRBD2. Germline CDR1 reads SGHTA; CDR2 reads FQGTGA. The junction had 11 bases not matched to a gene; V was cut back by 5 bases and J by 3 bases. The CDR3 sequence is 16 residues long.

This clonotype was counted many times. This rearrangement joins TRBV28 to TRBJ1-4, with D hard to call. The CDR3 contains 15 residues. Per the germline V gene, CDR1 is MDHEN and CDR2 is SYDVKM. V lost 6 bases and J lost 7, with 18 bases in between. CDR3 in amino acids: CASSSGIGEGEKLFF. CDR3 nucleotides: TGTGCCAGCAGCTCCGGTATCGGGGAGGGTGAAAAACTGTTTTTT.

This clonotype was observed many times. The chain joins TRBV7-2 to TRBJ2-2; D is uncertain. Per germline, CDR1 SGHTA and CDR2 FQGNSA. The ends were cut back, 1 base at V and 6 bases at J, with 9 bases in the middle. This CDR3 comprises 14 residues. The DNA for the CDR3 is TGTGCCAGCAGCTTAGGGTCTGGGGCCGGGGAGCTGTTTTTT. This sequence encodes CASSLGSGAGELFF.

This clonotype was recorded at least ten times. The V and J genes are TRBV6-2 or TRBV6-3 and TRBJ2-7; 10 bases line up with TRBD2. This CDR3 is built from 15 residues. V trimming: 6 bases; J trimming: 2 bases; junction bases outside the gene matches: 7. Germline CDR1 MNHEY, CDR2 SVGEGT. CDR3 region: CASRYTGTSAYEQYF. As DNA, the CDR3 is TGTGCCAGCAGGTACACCGGGACTAGCGCCTACGAGCAGTACTTC.

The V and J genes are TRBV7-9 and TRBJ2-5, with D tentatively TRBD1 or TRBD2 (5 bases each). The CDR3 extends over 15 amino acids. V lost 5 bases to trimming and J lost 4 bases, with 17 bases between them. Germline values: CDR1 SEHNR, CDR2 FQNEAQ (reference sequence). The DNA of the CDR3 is TGTGCCAGCAGCCCCCGTGGGGGAGCGACAGAGACCCAGTACTTC. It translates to CASSPRGGATETQYF.

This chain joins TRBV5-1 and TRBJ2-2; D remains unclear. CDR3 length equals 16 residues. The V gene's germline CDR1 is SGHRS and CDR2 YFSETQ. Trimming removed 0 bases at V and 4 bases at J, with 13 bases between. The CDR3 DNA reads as TGCGCCAGCAGCTTGGAAGTCGCTGAGTCCACCGGGGAGCTGTTTTTT. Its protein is CASSLEVAESTGELFF.

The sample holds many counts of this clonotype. This chain's CDR3 is CASSLFAASGGSDTQYF. The CDR3 nucleotides are TGCGCCAGCAGCTTGTTCGCCGCTAGCGGGGGATCCGATACGCAGTATTTT. V is TRBV5-1 and J is TRBJ2-3; TRBD2 aligns across 10 bases. Germline V gene data show CDR1 as SGHRS and CDR2 as YFSETQ. V dropped 1 base and J dropped 6; count of bases not matched to a gene: 11. The CDR3 length is 17 residues.

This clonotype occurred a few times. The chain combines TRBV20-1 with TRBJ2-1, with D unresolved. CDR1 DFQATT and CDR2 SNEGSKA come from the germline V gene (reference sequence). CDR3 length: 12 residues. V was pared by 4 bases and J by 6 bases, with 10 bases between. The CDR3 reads CSATVYTNEQFF. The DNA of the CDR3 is TGCAGTGCTACAGTCTACACCAATGAGCAGTTCTTC.

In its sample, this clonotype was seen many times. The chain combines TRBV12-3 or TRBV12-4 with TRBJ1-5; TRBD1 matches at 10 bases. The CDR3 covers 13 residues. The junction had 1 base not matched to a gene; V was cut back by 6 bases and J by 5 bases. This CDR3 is CASRTGGDQPQHF. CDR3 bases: TGTGCCAGCAGGACAGGGGGCGATCAGCCCCAGCATTTT.

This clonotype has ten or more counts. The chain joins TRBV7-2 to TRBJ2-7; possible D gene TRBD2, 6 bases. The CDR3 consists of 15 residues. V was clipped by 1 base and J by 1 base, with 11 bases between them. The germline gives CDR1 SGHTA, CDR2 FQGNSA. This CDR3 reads CASSLEASVSYEQYF. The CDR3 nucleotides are TGTGCCAGCAGCTTAGAGGCTAGCGTGTCCTACGAGCAGTACTTC.

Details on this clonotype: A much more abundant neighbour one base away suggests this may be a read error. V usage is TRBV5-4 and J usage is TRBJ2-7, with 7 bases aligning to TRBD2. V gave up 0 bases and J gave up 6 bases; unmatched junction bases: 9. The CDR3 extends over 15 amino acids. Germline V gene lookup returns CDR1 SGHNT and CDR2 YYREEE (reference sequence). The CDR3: CASSLGTCGRAEQYF. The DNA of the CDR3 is TGTGCCAGCAGCTTGGGGACTTGCGGGAGAGCCGAGCAGTACTTC. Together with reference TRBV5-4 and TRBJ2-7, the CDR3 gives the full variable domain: ETGVTQSPTHLIKTRGQQVTLRCSSQSGHNTVSWYQQALGQGPQFIFQYYREEENGRGNFPPRFSGLQFPNYSSELNVNALELDDSALYLCASSLGTCGRAEQYFGPGTRLTVT.

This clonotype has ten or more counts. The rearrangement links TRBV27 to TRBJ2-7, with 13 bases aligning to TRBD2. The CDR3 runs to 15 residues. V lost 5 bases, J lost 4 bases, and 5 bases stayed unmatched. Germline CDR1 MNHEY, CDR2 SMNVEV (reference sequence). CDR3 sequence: CASSLGLAGVYEQYF. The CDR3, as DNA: TGTGCCAGCAGTCTAGGACTAGCGGGGGTATACGAGCAGTACTTC.

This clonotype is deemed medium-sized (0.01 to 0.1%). Written as DNA, the CDR3 is TGTGCCAGCAGCCTGGGACAGGGGAAAAACTATGGCTACACCTTC. Amino acid sequence: CASSLGQGKNYGYTF. The chain couples TRBV7-2 to TRBJ1-2, with TRBD1 identical over 10 bases. The CDR3 contains 15 residues. Germline lookup yields CDR1 SGHTA and CDR2 FQGNSA. J was trimmed by 2 bases and V by 5 bases; bases with no gene match: 5.

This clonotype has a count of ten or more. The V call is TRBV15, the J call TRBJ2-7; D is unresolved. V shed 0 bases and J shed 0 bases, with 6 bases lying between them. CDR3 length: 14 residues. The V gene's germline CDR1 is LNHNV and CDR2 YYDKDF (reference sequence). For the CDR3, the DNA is TGTGCCACCAGCAGAGAACCTGACTCCTACGAGCAGTACTTC. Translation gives CATSREPDSYEQYF.

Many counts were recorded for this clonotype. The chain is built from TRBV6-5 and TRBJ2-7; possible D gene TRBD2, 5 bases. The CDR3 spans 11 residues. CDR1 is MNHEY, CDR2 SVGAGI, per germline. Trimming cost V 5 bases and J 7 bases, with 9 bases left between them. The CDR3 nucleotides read TGTGCCAGCAGTAATAGACTAGAGCAGTACTTC. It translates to CASSNRLEQYF.

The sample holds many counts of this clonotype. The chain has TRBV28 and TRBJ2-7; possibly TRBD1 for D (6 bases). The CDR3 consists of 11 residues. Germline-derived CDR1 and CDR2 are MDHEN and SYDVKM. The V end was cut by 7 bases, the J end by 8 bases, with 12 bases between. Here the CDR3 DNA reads TGTGCCAGCACCGAGGGGGTTCAGCAGTACTTC. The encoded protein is CASTEGVQQYF.

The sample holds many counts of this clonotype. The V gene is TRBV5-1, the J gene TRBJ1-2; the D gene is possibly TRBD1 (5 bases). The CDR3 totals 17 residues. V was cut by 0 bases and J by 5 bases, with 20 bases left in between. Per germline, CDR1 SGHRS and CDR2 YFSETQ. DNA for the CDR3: TGCGCCAGCAGCTTGGGGGCAGGGTCCTCCTCCTTATATGGCTACACCTTC. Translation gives CASSLGAGSSSLYGYTF. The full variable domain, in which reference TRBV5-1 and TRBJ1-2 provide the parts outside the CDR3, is KAGVTQTPRYLIKTRGQQVTLSCSPISGHRSVSWYQQTPGQGLQFLFEYFSETQRNKGNFPGRFSGRQFSNSRSEMNVSTLELGDSALYLCASSLGAGSSSLYGYTFGSGTRLTVV.

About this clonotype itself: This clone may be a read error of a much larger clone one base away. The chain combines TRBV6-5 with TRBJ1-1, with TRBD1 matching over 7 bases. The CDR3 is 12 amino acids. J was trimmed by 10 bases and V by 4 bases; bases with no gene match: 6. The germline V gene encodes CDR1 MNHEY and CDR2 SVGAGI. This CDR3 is CASSSNRGRAFF. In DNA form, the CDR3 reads TGTGCCAGCAGTTCGAACAGGGGCAGAGCTTTCTTT.

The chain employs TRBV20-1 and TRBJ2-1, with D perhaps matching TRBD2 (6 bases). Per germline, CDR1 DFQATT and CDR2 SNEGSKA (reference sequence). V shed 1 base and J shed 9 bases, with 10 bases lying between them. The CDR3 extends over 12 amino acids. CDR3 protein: CSARVDYAEQFF. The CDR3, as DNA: TGCAGTGCTAGAGTGGACTACGCTGAGCAGTTCTTC.

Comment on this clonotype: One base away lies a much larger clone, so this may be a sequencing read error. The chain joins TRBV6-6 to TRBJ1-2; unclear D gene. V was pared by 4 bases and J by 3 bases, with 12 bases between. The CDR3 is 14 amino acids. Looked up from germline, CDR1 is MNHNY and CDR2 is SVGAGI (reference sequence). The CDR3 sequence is CASSFLTGDYGYTF. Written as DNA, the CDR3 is TGTGCCAGCAGTTTCTTGACTGGAGACTATGGCTACACCTTC.

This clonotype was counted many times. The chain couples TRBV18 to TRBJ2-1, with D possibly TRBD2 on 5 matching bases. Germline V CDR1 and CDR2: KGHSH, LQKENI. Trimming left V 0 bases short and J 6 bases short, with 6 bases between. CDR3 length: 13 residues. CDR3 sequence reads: CASSPPGVNEQFF. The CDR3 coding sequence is TGTGCCAGCTCACCACCCGGGGTCAATGAGCAGTTCTTC.

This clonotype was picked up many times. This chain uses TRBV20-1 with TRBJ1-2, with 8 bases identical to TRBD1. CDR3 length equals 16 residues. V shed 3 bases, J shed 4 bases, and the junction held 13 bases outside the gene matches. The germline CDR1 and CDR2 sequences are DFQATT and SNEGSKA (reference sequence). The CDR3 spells CSASGQGALRSYGYTF. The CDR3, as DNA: TGCAGTGCTAGTGGGCAGGGGGCCCTTCGGAGCTATGGCTACACCTTC.

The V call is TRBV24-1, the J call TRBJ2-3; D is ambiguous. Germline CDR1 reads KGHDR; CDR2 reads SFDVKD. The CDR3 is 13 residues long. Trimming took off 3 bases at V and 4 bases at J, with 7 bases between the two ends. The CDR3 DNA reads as TGTGCCACCAGTGATATGCCCCCAGATACGCAGTATTTT. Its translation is CATSDMPPDTQYF.